The 30 T cell receptor beta chains in this list originate from one sample, sequenced in a study of T cell responses to AZD1222 COVID-19 vaccine. The repertoire was sequenced with immunoSEQ multiplex PCR; TCRdb's copy has only in-frame clones and lacks some. The data show approximately 100,000 clones, around 90% seen once. Sequences were derived from peripheral blood, sampled 28 days after the second AZD1222 dose. The source is an adult who received the AZD1222 COVID-19 vaccine.

The chain links TRBV6-5 to TRBJ2-2, with TRBD1 identical over 7 bases. CDR3 length: 16 residues. Trimming took 1 base from V and 8 from J; bases not matched to a gene: 10. CDR1 and CDR2 from the germline V gene are MNHEY and SVGAGI. The CDR3 DNA sequence: TGTGCCAGCAGTTACTTGACAGGGAATCCCTCTGGGGAGCTGTTTTTT. Encoded protein: CASSYLTGNPSGELFF.

This clone has only a few counts. This chain links TRBV5-1 with TRBJ1-4; D might be TRBD1 (5 bases). The CDR3 sequence is 13 residues long. CDR1 and CDR2 (germline): SGHRS, YFSETQ. Deletions cut 4 bases from V and 8 bases from J, with 12 bases between. The CDR3 nucleotides read TGCGCCAGCAGCCTGACGGAGGGGGAAAAACTGTTTTTT. Amino acid sequence: CASSLTEGEKLFF.

This clone was seen once. The chain has TRBV11-2 and TRBJ1-2; maybe TRBD1 (5 bases). The CDR3 contains 16 residues. CDR1 and CDR2 (germline): SGHAT, FQNNGV. V gave up 4 bases and J gave up 7 bases, with 22 bases separating them. CDR3 residues: CASSYNRREQVAGYTF. In DNA form, the CDR3 reads TGTGCCAGCAGCTACAATCGTCGGGAACAGGTGGCTGGCTACACCTTC.

This sequence joins TRBV15 and TRBJ1-5, with D hard to call. The CDR3 covers 13 residues. CDR1 and CDR2 from the germline V gene are LNHNV and YYDKDF (reference sequence). Trimming shortened V by 0 bases and J by 13 bases, and 13 bases separated the two germline ends. CDR3 amino acids: CATSRDLNGLQHF. The CDR3 nucleotides read TGTGCCACCAGCAGAGATTTGAACGGTTTACAGCATTTT.

V and J are TRBV6-5 and TRBJ1-4; D unclear. Germline lookup yields CDR1 MNHEY and CDR2 SVGAGI. Trimming took off 5 bases at V and 2 bases at J, with 12 bases between the two ends. The CDR3 length is 15 residues. The CDR3: CASSRRPRTNEKLFF. The CDR3 DNA reads as TGTGCCAGCAGTCGACGGCCGCGGACTAATGAAAAACTGTTTTTT.

J is TRBJ2-7 and V is TRBV6-5; a weak D match, TRBD2 (6 bases). Germline lookup yields CDR1 MNHEY and CDR2 SVGAGI. The CDR3 extends over 15 amino acids. Trimming shortened V by 6 bases and J by 0 bases, and 15 bases separated the two germline ends. This CDR3 reads CASRKGLASSYEQYF. DNA of the CDR3: TGTGCCAGCAGGAAGGGACTCGCTAGCTCCTACGAGCAGTACTTC.

The chain carries TRBV6-5 and TRBJ2-5; the match to TRBD1 covers 8 bases. The CDR3 consists of 16 residues. V shed 0 bases and J 3 bases; nucleotides not matched to a gene: 6. The V gene's germline CDR1 is MNHEY and CDR2 SVGAGI. Here the CDR3 reads CASSYSSQGAKETQYF. The CDR3 DNA is TGTGCCAGCAGTTACTCTTCCCAGGGGGCGAAAGAGACCCAGTACTTC.

The chain couples TRBV12-3 or TRBV12-4 to TRBJ1-1, with D uncertain. CDR3 size: 12 residues. Trimming pared 4 bases from V and 5 bases from J, leaving 8 bases between. CDR3 residues: CASSWAVTEAFF. In DNA, the CDR3 is TGTGCCAGCAGTTGGGCTGTAACTGAAGCTTTCTTT.

This CDR3 reads CASSLVIGQPQHF. In DNA form, the CDR3 reads TGTGCCAGCAGCTTAGTTATAGGTCAGCCCCAGCATTTT. This chain joins TRBV7-8 and TRBJ1-5; D call uncertain. CDR1 is SGHVS and CDR2 is FQNEAQ in the germline V gene. Trimming removed 1 base at V and 6 bases at J, with 7 bases between. The CDR3 spans 13 residues.

The chain employs TRBV5-1 and TRBJ2-5; possible D gene TRBD1, 6 bases. Deletions cut 0 bases from V and 1 base from J, with 10 bases between. This CDR3 spans 15 amino acids. Germline V lookup: CDR1 SGHRS, CDR2 YFSETQ. The CDR3 region has the DNA TGCGCCAGCAGCTTGGAGGACAGCACCCAAGAGACCCAGTACTTC. Translating gives CASSLEDSTQETQYF. Complete variable domain (other parts from reference TRBV5-1 and TRBJ2-5): KAGVTQTPRYLIKTRGQQVTLSCSPISGHRSVSWYQQTPGQGLQFLFEYFSETQRNKGNFPGRFSGRQFSNSRSEMNVSTLELGDSALYLCASSLEDSTQETQYFGPGTRLLVL.

The chain has TRBV30 and TRBJ2-2, with TRBD2 as a possible D gene (6 bases). The length of the CDR3 is 16 residues. V lost 0 bases to trimming and J lost 6 bases, with 17 bases between them. CDR1 and CDR2 from the germline V gene are GTSNPN and SVGIG (reference sequence). CDR3 nucleotide sequence: TGTGCCTGGAGTGTACTGGGCGGGGCCTCCCCCGGGGAGCTGTTTTTT. Its protein product is CAWSVLGGASPGELFF.

The chain recombines TRBV5-1 with TRBJ1-1, with D uncertain. The V end lost 2 bases, the J end lost 6 bases, and 17 bases lay between the germline ends. Germline V gives CDR1 SGHRS, CDR2 YFSETQ. The CDR3 sequence is 15 residues long. The CDR3 here is CASSFRPLLSSEAFF. The DNA for the CDR3 is TGCGCCAGCAGCTTTAGGCCTCTTTTGAGTTCTGAAGCTTTCTTT.

V is TRBV11-2 and J is TRBJ1-1; 7 bases are a match to TRBD1. The CDR3 runs to 17 residues. V lost 5 bases, J lost 2 bases, and 14 bases stayed unmatched. Germline V gives CDR1 SGHAT, CDR2 FQNNGV. The CDR3 DNA reads as TGTGCCAGCAGCCCAGAAATGGGACAGACAGTTAACACTGAAGCTTTCTTT. Protein product: CASSPEMGQTVNTEAFF.

The chain recombines TRBV9 with TRBJ2-5, with 11 bases matching TRBD2. Losses at the gene ends were 0 bases for V and 2 bases for J; bases not matched to a gene: 3. Germline CDR1 SGDLS, CDR2 YYNGEE. The CDR3 covers 16 residues. The CDR3 sequence is CASSVASSGGQETQYF. CDR3 DNA: TGTGCCAGCAGCGTAGCATCTAGCGGGGGGCAAGAGACCCAGTACTTC.

V gene TRBV30 combines with J gene TRBJ1-5, with D hard to call. The CDR3 loop spans 13 amino acids. V lost 1 base and J lost 2, with 6 bases in between. From germline, CDR1 is GTSNPN and CDR2 SVGIG (reference sequence). Written as DNA, the CDR3 is TGTGCCTGGAGTGGCGGGGGCAATCAGCCCCAGCATTTT. As protein: CAWSGGGNQPQHF.

Note on this clone: This sample includes further DNA sequences coding for the same CDR3. The gene calls are TRBV18 and TRBJ1-5; TRBD1 is a possible D gene (5 bases). V was pared by 3 bases and J by 1 base, with 7 bases between. This CDR3 is 14 amino acids long. Germline CDR1 is KGHSH and CDR2 is LQKENI. As DNA, the CDR3 is TGTGCCAGCTCACCTGGGGGAAGCAATCAGCCCCAGCATTTT. This translates into CASSPGGSNQPQHF.

The chain is built from TRBV3-1 (or the pseudogene TRBV3-2) and TRBJ2-1, with 8 bases lining up with TRBD2. V lost 2 bases, J lost 0 bases, and 6 bases stayed unmatched. Germline V gene data show CDR1 as LGHDT and CDR2 as YNNKEL (reference sequence). CDR3 length: 17 residues. The CDR3 sequence: CASSQFGGESSYNEQFF. CDR3 nucleotide sequence: TGTGCCAGCAGCCAATTCGGGGGGGAGAGCTCCTACAATGAGCAGTTCTTC.

The chain couples TRBV6-5 to TRBJ2-7, with D possibly being TRBD1 (5 bases). The CDR3 covers 14 residues. The ends were cut back, 6 bases at V and 3 bases at J, with 15 bases in the middle. Germline loops: CDR1 MNHEY, CDR2 SVGAGI. CDR3 bases: TGTGCCAGCAGGGTAACCCAGGGTTACTACGAGCAGTACTTC. It codes for CASRVTQGYYEQYF.

V is TRBV29-1 and J is TRBJ1-3; D gene uncertain. Germline values: CDR1 SQVTM, CDR2 ANQGSEA. V dropped 0 bases and J dropped 0 bases, with 6 bases sitting between them. The CDR3 loop spans 14 amino acids. The CDR3 nucleotides read TGCAGCGTTGAAGAACACTACTCTGGAAACACCATATATTTT. Its protein product is CSVEEHYSGNTIYF.

The chain joins TRBV12-3 or TRBV12-4 to TRBJ1-5; D is unclear. The CDR3 has 13 residues. Trimming left V 2 bases short and J 7 bases short, with 9 bases between. CDR3 region: CASSLTRAQPQHF. CDR3 DNA: TGTGCCAGCAGTTTAACGAGGGCACAGCCCCAGCATTTT.

This clone was seen only a few times. The V and J genes are TRBV19 and TRBJ1-5, with a weak D call TRBD1 (5 bases). The CDR3 sequence is 15 residues long. Trimming removed 5 bases at V and 6 bases at J, with 17 bases between. In germline, CDR1 is LNHDA, CDR2 SQIVND (reference sequence). The CDR3, as DNA: TGTGCCAGTAGTGCAAGGACGGGTCAGGGTCAGCCCCAGCATTTT. Protein product: CASSARTGQGQPQHF.

This clone has a single count. This chain connects TRBV28 to TRBJ1-5; no reliable D call. Germline values: CDR1 MDHEN, CDR2 SYDVKM. This CDR3 contains 15 residues. The V end was cut by 4 bases, the J end by 0 bases, with 10 bases between. CDR3: CASSSPSHSNQPQHF. CDR3 DNA sequence: TGTGCCAGCAGTTCCCCTTCCCATAGCAATCAGCCCCAGCATTTT.

The V call is TRBV7-8, the J call TRBJ1-3, with unresolved D. Germline V CDR1 and CDR2: SGHVS, FQNEAQ. The CDR3 is made up of 13 amino acids. V lost 2 bases to trimming and J lost 8 bases, with 10 bases between them. The CDR3 nucleotides read TGTGCCAGCAGCTTAATCTACGGGGACACCATATATTTT. This sequence encodes CASSLIYGDTIYF.

The chain joins TRBV7-9 to TRBJ1-2; D gene unclear. Germline CDR1 SEHNR, CDR2 FQNEAQ (reference sequence). The CDR3 has 13 amino acids. Trimming removed 6 bases at V and 6 bases at J, with 14 bases between. The DNA of the CDR3 is TGTGCCAGCAGACCCGACACTTTTAATGGCTACACCTTC. It specifies CASRPDTFNGYTF.

The chain's CDR3 is CATSGCRWSPRTDTQYF. The CDR3 DNA reads as TGTGCCACCAGTGGGTGTCGGTGGAGCCCCAGGACAGATACGCAGTATTTT. The V and J genes are TRBV24-1 and TRBJ2-3; D not resolved. Germline lookup yields CDR1 KGHDR and CDR2 SFDVKD. The CDR3 has 17 amino acids. Trimming shortened V by 5 bases and J by 3 bases, and 20 bases separated the two germline ends.

The chain has TRBV6-5 and TRBJ2-7; D unclear. This CDR3 spans 15 amino acids. Germline V lookup: CDR1 MNHEY, CDR2 SVGAGI. With 6 bases removed from V and 0 bases from J, the gap between germline ends came to 15 bases. This CDR3 is CASSLEASSSYEQYF. In DNA form, the CDR3 reads TGTGCCAGCAGCCTTGAGGCCAGCAGCTCCTACGAGCAGTACTTC.

This clone was seen only once. The gene calls are TRBV5-1 and TRBJ2-5; D perhaps matches TRBD1 (6 bases). The ends were cut back, 4 bases at V and 4 bases at J, with 20 bases in the middle. The V gene's germline CDR1 is SGHRS and CDR2 YFSETQ. The CDR3 is made up of 16 amino acids. Here the CDR3 DNA reads TGCGCCAGCAGCAGCCATAGGGACATGGGGAGAGAGACCCAGTACTTC. It specifies CASSSHRDMGRETQYF.

The chain uses TRBV5-1 and TRBJ2-2; tentatively, D is TRBD2 (6 bases). Germline values: CDR1 SGHRS, CDR2 YFSETQ. Trimming cost V 4 bases and J 7 bases, with 17 bases left between them. This CDR3 spans 15 amino acids. CDR3 bases: TGCGCCAGCAGCCTAATCCCGAAGGAGGGCGGGGAGCTGTTTTTT. It yields the protein CASSLIPKEGGELFF.

This clone showed up just a few times. The rearrangement uses TRBV5-1 and TRBJ2-5, with D tentatively TRBD1 (5 bases). The CDR3 is 14 amino acids. In germline, CDR1 is SGHRS, CDR2 YFSETQ. V lost 0 bases and J lost 4, with 10 bases in between. CDR3 DNA sequence: TGCGCCAGCAGCTTGGAGGGTAGGGGAGAGACCCAGTACTTC. It yields the protein CASSLEGRGETQYF.

The chain couples TRBV3-1 (or the pseudogene TRBV3-2) to TRBJ2-5; TRBD2 agrees at 7 bases. Germline-derived CDR1 and CDR2 are LGHDT and YNNKEL (reference sequence). This CDR3 has 14 amino acids. The V gene end was trimmed by 3 bases and the J gene end by 3 bases; junction bases not matched to a gene: 4. The CDR3 is CASSHRRGEETQYF. Here the CDR3 DNA reads TGTGCCAGCAGCCATCGCCGGGGGGAAGAGACCCAGTACTTC.